This TCR beta chain was sequenced for a study of a mutant IDH1 vaccine in newly diagnosed glioma. Whole-study context: With temozolomide cycles, or 4-6 weeks after radiotherapy alone, vaccination was started. Sex distribution of treated patients was approximately 62% male and around 40% female; mean age was 40.4 years. Standard pretreatment was either radiotherapy, temozolomide, or, for most, radiochemotherapy with temozolomide. Study results and caveats: Changes in top peripheral clonotypes did not appear linked to pseudoprogression.

For this clone: Antigen specificity is unknown.

Assay used: immunoSEQ multiplex PCR; TCRdb lists only in-frame clones, some missing. The sample records approximately 50,000 clones, approximately 80% being singletons. Described time point: week 47, end of study. In every dose of vaccine, 300 ug of mutant IDH1 20-mer peptide was given alongside topical imiquimod. CDR1 KGHSY and CDR2 FQNENV come from the germline V gene. There are 15 residues in the CDR3. Trimming shortened V by 0 bases and J by 2 bases, and 10 bases separated the two germline ends. This TCR derives from a woman aged 40 to 50 with glioma. Some clones in this sample may be carry-over from other donors' samples. The sequencing used PBMCs, collected from a glioma patient whose treatment included an IDH1 peptide vaccine. The chain employs TRBV16 and TRBJ1-1, with a tentative D call TRBD1 (5 bases). The CDR3 is CASSQSGRLNTEAFF. CDR3 DNA: TGTGCCAGCAGCCAATCGGGGCGCCTTAACACTGAAGCTTTCTTT.